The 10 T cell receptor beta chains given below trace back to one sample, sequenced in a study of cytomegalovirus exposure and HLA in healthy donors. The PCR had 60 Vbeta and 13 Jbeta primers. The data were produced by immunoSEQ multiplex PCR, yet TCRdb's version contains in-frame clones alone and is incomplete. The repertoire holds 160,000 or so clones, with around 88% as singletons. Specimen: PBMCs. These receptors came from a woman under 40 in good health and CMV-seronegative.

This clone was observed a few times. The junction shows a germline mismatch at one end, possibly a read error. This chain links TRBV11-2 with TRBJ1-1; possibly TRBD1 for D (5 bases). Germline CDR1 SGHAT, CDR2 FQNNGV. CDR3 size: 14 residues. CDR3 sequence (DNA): TGTGCCAGCAGCTTAGGCCCCGCCACCAGCAGGGCCGTCTTT. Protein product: CASSLGPATSRAVF.

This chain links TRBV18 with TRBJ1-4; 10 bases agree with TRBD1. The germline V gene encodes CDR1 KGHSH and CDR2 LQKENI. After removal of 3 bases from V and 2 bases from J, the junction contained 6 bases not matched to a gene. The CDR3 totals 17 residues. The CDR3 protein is CASSPIRTGGTNEKLFF. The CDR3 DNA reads TGTGCCAGCTCACCGATCAGGACAGGGGGGACTAATGAAAAACTGTTTTTT.

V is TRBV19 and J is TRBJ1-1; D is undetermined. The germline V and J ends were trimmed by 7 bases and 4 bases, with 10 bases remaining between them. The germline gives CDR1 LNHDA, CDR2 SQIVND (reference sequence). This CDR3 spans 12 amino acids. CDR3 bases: TGTGCCAGTAATTTTGAGGGCACTGAAGCTTTCTTT. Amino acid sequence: CASNFEGTEAFF.

The CDR3 nucleotides are TGTGCCAGCAGCCAAGCCCTTTTTGGGCATGACTATGGCTACACCTTC. It yields the protein CASSQALFGHDYGYTF. The rearrangement links TRBV14 to TRBJ1-2; D ambiguous. The V end lost 1 base, the J end lost 3 bases, and 15 bases lay between the germline ends. The CDR3 runs 16 residues. Germline lookup yields CDR1 SGHDN and CDR2 FVKESK.

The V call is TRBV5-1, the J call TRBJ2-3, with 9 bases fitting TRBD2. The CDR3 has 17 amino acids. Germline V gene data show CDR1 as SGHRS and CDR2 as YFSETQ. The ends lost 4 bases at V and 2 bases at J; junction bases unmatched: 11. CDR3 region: CASSRSETSGNTDTQYF. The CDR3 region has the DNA TGCGCCAGCAGCAGATCAGAGACTAGCGGAAACACAGATACGCAGTATTTT.

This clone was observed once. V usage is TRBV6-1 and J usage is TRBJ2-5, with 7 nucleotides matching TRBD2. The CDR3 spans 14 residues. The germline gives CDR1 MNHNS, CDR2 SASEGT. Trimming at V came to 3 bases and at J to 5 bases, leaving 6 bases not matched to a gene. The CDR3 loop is CASSEGGGVETQYF. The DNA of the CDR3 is TGTGCCAGCAGTGAGGGGGGGGGAGTGGAGACCCAGTACTTC.

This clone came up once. The DNA for the CDR3 is TGTGCCAGCTCACCGGCGGGGGGGACACGAAATTCACCCCTCCACTTT. The encoded protein is CASSPAGGTRNSPLHF. V usage is TRBV18 and J usage is TRBJ1-6; the D gene is possibly TRBD1 (6 bases). The germline gives CDR1 KGHSH, CDR2 LQKENI. Trimming left V 3 bases short and J 7 bases short, with 16 bases between. This CDR3 has 16 amino acids.

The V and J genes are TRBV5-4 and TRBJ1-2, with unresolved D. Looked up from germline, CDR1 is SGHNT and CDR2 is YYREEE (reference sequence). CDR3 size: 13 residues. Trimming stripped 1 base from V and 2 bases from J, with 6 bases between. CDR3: CASSLSQNYGYTF. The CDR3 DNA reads TGTGCCAGCAGCTTGTCGCAGAACTATGGCTACACCTTC.

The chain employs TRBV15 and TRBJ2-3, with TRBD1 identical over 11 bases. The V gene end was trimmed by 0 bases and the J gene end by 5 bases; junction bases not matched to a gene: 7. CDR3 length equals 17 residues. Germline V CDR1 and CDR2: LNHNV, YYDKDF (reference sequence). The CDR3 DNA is TGTGCCACCAGCAGAGATAAGGGGACAGGGGGTGGAGATACGCAGTATTTT. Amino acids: CATSRDKGTGGGDTQYF. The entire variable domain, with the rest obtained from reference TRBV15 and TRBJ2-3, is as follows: DAMVIQNPRYQVTQFGKPVTLSCSQTLNHNVMYWYQQKSSQAPKLLFHYYDKDFNNEADTPDNFQSRRPNTSFCFLDIRSPGLGDTAMYLCATSRDKGTGGGDTQYFGPGTRLTVL.

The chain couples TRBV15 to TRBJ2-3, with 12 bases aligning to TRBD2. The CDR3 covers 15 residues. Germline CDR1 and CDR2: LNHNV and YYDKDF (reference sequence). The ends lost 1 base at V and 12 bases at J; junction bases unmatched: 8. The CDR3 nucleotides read TGTGCCACCAGCAGAGCTAGCGGGGGGGCGATCTCCCAGTATTTT. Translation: CATSRASGGAISQYF.